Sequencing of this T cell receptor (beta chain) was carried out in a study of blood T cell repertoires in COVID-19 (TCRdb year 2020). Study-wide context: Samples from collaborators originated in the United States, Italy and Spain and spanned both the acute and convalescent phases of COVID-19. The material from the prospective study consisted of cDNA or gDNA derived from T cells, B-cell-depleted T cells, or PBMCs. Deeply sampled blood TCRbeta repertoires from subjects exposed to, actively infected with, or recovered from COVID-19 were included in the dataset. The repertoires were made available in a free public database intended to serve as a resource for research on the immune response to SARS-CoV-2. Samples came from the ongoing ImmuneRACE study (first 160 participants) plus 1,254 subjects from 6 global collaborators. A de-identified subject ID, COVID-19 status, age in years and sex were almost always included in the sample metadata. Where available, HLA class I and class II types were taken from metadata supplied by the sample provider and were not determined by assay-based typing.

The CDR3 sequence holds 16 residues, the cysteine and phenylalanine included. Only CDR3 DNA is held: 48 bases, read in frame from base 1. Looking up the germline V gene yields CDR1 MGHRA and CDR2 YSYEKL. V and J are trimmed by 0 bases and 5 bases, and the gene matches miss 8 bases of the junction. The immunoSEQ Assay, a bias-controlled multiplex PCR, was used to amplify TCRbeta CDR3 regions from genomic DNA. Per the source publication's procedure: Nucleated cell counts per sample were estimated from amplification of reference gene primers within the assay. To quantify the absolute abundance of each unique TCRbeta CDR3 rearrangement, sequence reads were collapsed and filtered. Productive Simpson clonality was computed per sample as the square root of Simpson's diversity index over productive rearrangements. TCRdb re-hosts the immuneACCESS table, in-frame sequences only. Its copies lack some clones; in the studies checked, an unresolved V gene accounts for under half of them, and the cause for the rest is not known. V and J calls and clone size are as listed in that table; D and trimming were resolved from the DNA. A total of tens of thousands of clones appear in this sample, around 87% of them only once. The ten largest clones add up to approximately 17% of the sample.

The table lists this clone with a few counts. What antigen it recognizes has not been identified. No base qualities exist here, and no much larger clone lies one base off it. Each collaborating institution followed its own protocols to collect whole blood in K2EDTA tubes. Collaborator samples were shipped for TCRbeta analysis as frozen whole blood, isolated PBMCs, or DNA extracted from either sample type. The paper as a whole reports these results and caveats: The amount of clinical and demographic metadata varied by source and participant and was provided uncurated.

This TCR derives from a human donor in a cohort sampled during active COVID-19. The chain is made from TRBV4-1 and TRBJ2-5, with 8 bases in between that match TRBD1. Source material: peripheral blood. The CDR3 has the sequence CASSQERFRGHETQYF. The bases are TGCGCCAGCAGCCAAGAAAGGTTCAGGGGGCACGAGACCCAGTACTTC.